A single TCR beta chain is shown here with its context. The antigen is undetermined. The CDR3 contains 14 residues. From germline, CDR1 is SGHRS and CDR2 YFSETQ. The sample is drawn from a study of CXCR3-negative and CXCR3-positive naive CD8 T cells. Study-wide points: Naive cells positive for CXCR3 carried more hydrophobic TRB CDR3s than CXCR3-negative ones. Comparison of naive CXCR3-negative and CXCR3-positive cells revealed similar TRBV-TRBJ usage, while memory cells differed.

Within the CD8+ T cell compartment, naive cells were CD45RO-CCR7+CD27+CD95-. The TRB cDNA libraries were prepared by 5' RACE with UMI labels. After re-calling the 5' RACE reads, TCRdb lists one entry per CDR3 protein, DNA absent. The specimen's table records about 150,000 distinct CDR3 sequences. This TCR came from a human donor in good health. Some clones in this sample may be carry-over from other donors' samples. The sequencing sample was made of naive CXCR3+ CD8+ T cells from blood. Indicated subset: CD45RO-CCR7+CD27+CD95- naive CD8+ T cells expressing CXCR3 (TNR3+). V and J are TRBV5-1 and TRBJ2-1; TCRdb names TRBD1, which stays unverified in the absence of DNA. CDR3 loop: CASSLNTQGNEQFF.